This is a list of T cell receptor beta chains from one sample in a study of somatic mutations in cytotoxic T cells in rheumatoid arthritis. Repertoires were generated with immunoSEQ multiplex PCR, while TCRdb's copy carries only in-frame clones and drops some. This sample carries some 15,000 clones, more than 65% of them seen once, and the ten largest clones take less than 11%. Sequences were obtained from CD8+ T cells sorted from blood. The source is an adult with rheumatoid arthritis. Both conserved end residues are part of each CDR3. Fields, in order: CDR3 length, D gene, clone size, J gene, V gene, CDR3 DNA, CDR3 protein. The D gene is left open where the match is weak. Part of the rows lack a size; the others show once, few, many or a class for expanded clones.

len: 13
d_gene: TRBD1
abundance: -
j_gene: TRBJ2-2
v_gene: TRBV28
CDR3nt: TGTGCCAGCAGGGGGGACAGCCTAAGAGAGCTGTTTTTT
CDR3aa: CASRGDSLRELFF

len: 14
d_gene: -
abundance: -
j_gene: TRBJ1-2
v_gene: TRBV13
CDR3nt: TGTGCCAGCAGCTCCCGCACAGCCTCCTATGGCTACACCTTC
CDR3aa: CASSSRTASYGYTF

len: 15
d_gene: -
abundance: -
j_gene: TRBJ2-1
v_gene: TRBV7-9
CDR3nt: TGTGCCAGCAGCCTGGTGGGGATACTATACAATGAGCAGTTCTTC
CDR3aa: CASSLVGILYNEQFF

len: 15
d_gene: -
abundance: -
j_gene: TRBJ2-1
v_gene: TRBV19
CDR3nt: TGTGCCAGTAGCACAGGAGGGAGCTCCTACAATGAGCAGTTCTTC
CDR3aa: CASSTGGSSYNEQFF

len: 17
d_gene: -
abundance: -
j_gene: TRBJ2-7
v_gene: TRBV11-2
CDR3nt: TGTGCCAGCAGCCTAGGGAGGGGGGGACTGAGCTCCTACGAGCAGTACTTC
CDR3aa: CASSLGRGGLSSYEQYF

len: 16
d_gene: -
abundance: -
j_gene: TRBJ2-5
v_gene: TRBV21-1
CDR3nt: TGTGCCAGCAGCCAGGGGGAGGAGCGGGGGGAAGAGACCCAGTACTTC
CDR3aa: CASSQGEERGEETQYF

len: 13
d_gene: -
abundance: -
j_gene: TRBJ2-7
v_gene: TRBV27
CDR3nt: TGTGCCAGCAGTTTAGTTACTGGGAGTGAGCAGTACTTC
CDR3aa: CASSLVTGSEQYF

len: 15
d_gene: -
abundance: -
j_gene: TRBJ1-5
v_gene: TRBV10-1
CDR3nt: TGCGCCAGCTGTCGGGGGGGGGCGGGTGATCAGCCCCAGCATTTT
CDR3aa: CASCRGGAGDQPQHF

len: 13
d_gene: -
abundance: -
j_gene: TRBJ2-7
v_gene: TRBV11-2
CDR3nt: TGTGCCAGCAGCTTCACGAGGGGTTACGAGCAGTACTTC
CDR3aa: CASSFTRGYEQYF

len: 13
d_gene: -
abundance: -
j_gene: TRBJ1-2
v_gene: TRBV29-1
CDR3nt: TGCAGCGTTAGACAGATAACTAACTATGGCTACACCTTC
CDR3aa: CSVRQITNYGYTF

len: 12
d_gene: -
abundance: once
j_gene: TRBJ1-2
v_gene: TRBV6-1
CDR3nt: TGTGCCAGTGTCCCAGGGAACTATGGCTACACCTTC
CDR3aa: CASVPGNYGYTF

len: 16
d_gene: TRBD1
abundance: -
j_gene: TRBJ1-2
v_gene: TRBV19
CDR3nt: TGTGCCAGTTTTCCGGGACAGTACCTCCCGAACTATGGCTACACCTTC
CDR3aa: CASFPGQYLPNYGYTF

len: 14
d_gene: -
abundance: -
j_gene: TRBJ2-7
v_gene: TRBV7-6
CDR3nt: TGTGCCAGCAGCTTAACGGGGGCCTACTACGAGCAGTACTTC
CDR3aa: CASSLTGAYYEQYF

len: 13
d_gene: -
abundance: -
j_gene: TRBJ2-1
v_gene: TRBV6-5
CDR3nt: TGTGCCAGCAGTTACTCGAACGGAGATGAGCAGTTCTTC
CDR3aa: CASSYSNGDEQFF

len: 13
d_gene: -
abundance: -
j_gene: TRBJ2-7
v_gene: TRBV6-1
CDR3nt: TGTGCCAGCATAGGGGTGTTTGGATACGAGCAGTACTTC
CDR3aa: CASIGVFGYEQYF

len: 13
d_gene: TRBD2
abundance: -
j_gene: TRBJ2-7
v_gene: TRBV14
CDR3nt: TGTGCCAGCAGCCAAGATTGGGGGGGCGAGCAGTACTTC
CDR3aa: CASSQDWGGEQYF

len: 14
d_gene: -
abundance: -
j_gene: TRBJ1-4
v_gene: TRBV7-9
CDR3nt: TGTGCCAGCAGCTTCTCGGGTAATAATGAAAAACTGTTTTTT
CDR3aa: CASSFSGNNEKLFF

len: 12
d_gene: -
abundance: -
j_gene: TRBJ2-1
v_gene: TRBV7-9
CDR3nt: TGTGCCAGCAGCTGGGGCGGGAATGAGCAGTTCTTC
CDR3aa: CASSWGGNEQFF

len: 16
d_gene: TRBD1
abundance: medium-sized
j_gene: TRBJ1-5
v_gene: TRBV13
CDR3nt: TGTGCCAGCAGCTTAGGGGCCAGGGGGCGCGGTCAGCCCCAGCATTTT
CDR3aa: CASSLGARGRGQPQHF

len: 12
d_gene: -
abundance: few
j_gene: TRBJ1-1
v_gene: TRBV5-6
CDR3nt: TGTGCCAGCAGCTTGGTAGGGTCTGAAGCTTTCTTT
CDR3aa: CASSLVGSEAFF

len: 13
d_gene: -
abundance: -
j_gene: TRBJ1-5
v_gene: TRBV5-1
CDR3nt: TGCGCCAGCAGCTTGGTTAGCAATCAGCCCCAGCATTTT
CDR3aa: CASSLVSNQPQHF

len: 15
d_gene: TRBD2
abundance: -
j_gene: TRBJ2-1
v_gene: TRBV11-3
CDR3nt: TGTGCCAGCAGCTCCACTAGCGGGGTTCACAATGAGCAGTTCTTC
CDR3aa: CASSSTSGVHNEQFF

len: 15
d_gene: TRBD1
abundance: -
j_gene: TRBJ2-1
v_gene: TRBV5-4
CDR3nt: TGTGCCAGCAGCGTCCGACAGGGGAGTGCGTATGAGCAGTTCTTC
CDR3aa: CASSVRQGSAYEQFF

len: 16
d_gene: -
abundance: -
j_gene: TRBJ1-4
v_gene: TRBV5-1
CDR3nt: TGCGCCAGCAGCCCCAAACCGGCATATCCTAATGAAAAACTGTTTTTT
CDR3aa: CASSPKPAYPNEKLFF

len: 13
d_gene: -
abundance: -
j_gene: TRBJ1-2
v_gene: TRBV9
CDR3nt: TGTGCCAGCAGCGTAGATGGGGCGTATGGCTACACCTTC
CDR3aa: CASSVDGAYGYTF

len: 13
d_gene: -
abundance: -
j_gene: TRBJ1-5
v_gene: TRBV28
CDR3nt: TGTGCCAGCAGTTTTAGAGGGTTGCAGCCCCAGCATTTT
CDR3aa: CASSFRGLQPQHF

len: 16
d_gene: TRBD2
abundance: -
j_gene: TRBJ2-3
v_gene: TRBV7-2
CDR3nt: TGTGCCAGCAGCTTAGGGACTAGCGGGTCGGGAGATACGCAGTATTTT
CDR3aa: CASSLGTSGSGDTQYF

len: 16
d_gene: -
abundance: -
j_gene: TRBJ2-1
v_gene: TRBV11-2
CDR3nt: TGTGCCAGCAGCTGGGGTACGGGGGAAATATACAATGAGCAGTTCTTC
CDR3aa: CASSWGTGEIYNEQFF

len: 14
d_gene: TRBD2
abundance: few
j_gene: TRBJ2-7
v_gene: TRBV5-4
CDR3nt: TGTGCCAGCAGCTTGGGCGGGGGAATCTACGAGCAGTACTTC
CDR3aa: CASSLGGGIYEQYF

len: 14
d_gene: -
abundance: -
j_gene: TRBJ1-1
v_gene: TRBV10-1
CDR3nt: TGCGCCAGCAGCGACCCAGGTCCTAACACTGAAGCTTTCTTT
CDR3aa: CASSDPGPNTEAFF

len: 14
d_gene: -
abundance: -
j_gene: TRBJ2-7
v_gene: TRBV19
CDR3nt: TGTGCCAGTAGTATAGGGCCAGGGGGGCACGAGCAGTACTTC
CDR3aa: CASSIGPGGHEQYF

len: 12
d_gene: -
abundance: once
j_gene: TRBJ1-1
v_gene: TRBV30
CDR3nt: TGTGCCTGGAGCCGGGGGGGGACTGAAGCTTTCTTT
CDR3aa: CAWSRGGTEAFF

len: 16
d_gene: TRBD1
abundance: -
j_gene: TRBJ1-2
v_gene: TRBV4-3
CDR3nt: TGCGCCAGCAGCCGATTGCCGGGACAGGCCTCCTATGGCTACACCTTC
CDR3aa: CASSRLPGQASYGYTF

len: 13
d_gene: -
abundance: -
j_gene: TRBJ2-7
v_gene: TRBV5-6
CDR3nt: TGTGCCAGCAGCTTGCAGGGCCCCTACGAGCAGTACTTC
CDR3aa: CASSLQGPYEQYF

len: 16
d_gene: -
abundance: -
j_gene: TRBJ1-4
v_gene: TRBV10-3
CDR3nt: TGTGCCACGACGCCGCAGGGAGTTGCAACTAATGAAAAACTGTTTTTT
CDR3aa: CATTPQGVATNEKLFF

len: 15
d_gene: -
abundance: -
j_gene: TRBJ2-7
v_gene: TRBV6-5
CDR3nt: TGTGCCAGCAGTTTATTAGGCGGAGATCTCTACGAGCAGTACTTC
CDR3aa: CASSLLGGDLYEQYF

len: 17
d_gene: TRBD2
abundance: medium-sized
j_gene: TRBJ2-3
v_gene: TRBV27
CDR3nt: TGTGCCAGCAGCCTGGGAGCGGGGGCCTTTAACACAGATACGCAGTATTTT
CDR3aa: CASSLGAGAFNTDTQYF